Detailed here is one T cell receptor (beta chain). The germline V gene has CDR1 SEHNR and CDR2 FQNEAQ (reference sequence). The CDR3 sequence is 15 residues long. Trimming took 5 bases from V and 6 from J; bases not matched to a gene: 8. Shortly before study entry, within 2 weeks, exposed participants had met a COVID-19 case. These data come from a study of blood T cell repertoires in COVID-19. Turning to the study itself: The United States, Italy and Spain were the sources of the acute and convalescent COVID-19 samples. In each case, the material was cDNA or gDNA derived from T cells, B-cell-depleted T cells, or PBMCs.

Per the authors' pipeline: Amplification from reference gene primers served as the basis for estimated nucleated cell counts. TCRdb's table, derived via immunoSEQ multiplex PCR, lists solely in-frame clones and lacks some. D and trimming were read from the DNA, whereas the V and J calls and clone size are those reported in that table. The sample holds around 250,000 clones, around 80% seen once. Sequencing was done on a sample of PBMCs or T cells enriched from blood (not recorded which). This chain joins TRBV7-9 and TRBJ1-5, with TRBD1 matching over 9 bases. This receptor was identified in a man in his forties who had been exposed to COVID-19. The CDR3 protein is CASSPGRTGVQPQHF. CDR3 in DNA: TGTGCCAGCAGCCCCGGGAGGACAGGGGTTCAGCCCCAGCATTTT.